This TCR beta chain was observed in a study of T cell repertoires in cytomegalovirus infection. Germline V gives CDR1 SGHTA, CDR2 FQGTGA. Trimming at V came to 3 bases and at J to 6 bases, leaving 27 bases not matched to a gene. CDR3 length equals 22 residues. As regards this clonotype: Antigen unknown.

Each CDR3 protein gets one entry after TCRdb re-called the reads with MiXCR. Of 200,000 or so distinct CDR3 sequences listed, 35% to 40% are singletons. This receptor was obtained from a human donor in good health (CMV status not recorded). Some clones in this sample may be carry-over from other donors' samples. Here the sequenced sample was CD8+ T cells from cultured PBMCs, taken from culture after CMV antigen stimulation. The V gene is TRBV7-3, the J gene TRBJ2-1; 9 nucleotides match TRBD1. In DNA form, the CDR3 reads TGTGCCAGCAGCTTCGATGGGGGGACAGGGTTCCCCGGGGCGGGAGATCCCAATGAGCAGTTCTTC. It encodes CASSFDGGTGFPGAGDPNEQFF. Looking up the rest from reference TRBV7-3 and TRBJ2-1 gives the full variable domain: GAGVSQTPSNKVTEKGKYVELRCDPISGHTALYWYRQSLGQGPEFLIYFQGTGAADDSGLPNDRFFAVRPEGSVSTLKIQRTERGDSAVYLCASSFDGGTGFPGAGDPNEQFFGPGTRLTVL.